A selection of T cell receptor beta chains follows, all from one sample in a study of blood T cells in healthy people across ages. TCRdb used MiXCR to reprocess the 5' RACE reads, holding one entry per CDR3 protein. This sample has hundreds of thousands of distinct CDR3 sequences; 20% to 25% occur once, and the top ten carry around 22%. The sample was blood. These TCRs come from a man between 65 and 79 years old in good health. The CDR3 runs from the conserved cysteine through the conserved F or W. The D gene is left open where the match is weak. The listing skips clone size in some rows; elsewhere it reads once, few, many or a size class.

clone size: -; J gene: TRBJ2-2; V gene: TRBV6-2/TRBV6-3; D gene: TRBD1; CDR3 DNA: TGTGCCAGCGTGAACAGGGGGCTCGACGGGGAGCTGTTTTTT; CDR3 protein: CASVNRGLDGELFF
clone size: many; J gene: TRBJ1-3; V gene: TRBV11-2; D gene: -; CDR3 DNA: TGTGCCAGCAGCTTGGGGTTGGCAGGAAACACCATATATTTT; CDR3 protein: CASSLGLAGNTIYF
clone size: few; J gene: TRBJ2-1; V gene: TRBV5-1; D gene: TRBD2; CDR3 DNA: TGCGCCAGCAGCTTGGAGGCGGGAGGGGATGAGCAGTTCTTC; CDR3 protein: CASSLEAGGDEQFF
clone size: -; J gene: TRBJ1-4; V gene: TRBV29-1; D gene: -; CDR3 DNA: TGCAGCGTCTCTGGTAGTGGTGAAAAACTGTTTTTT; CDR3 protein: CSVSGSGEKLFF
clone size: -; J gene: TRBJ2-1; V gene: TRBV5-1; D gene: -; CDR3 DNA: TGCGCCAGCAGACGGGGGCCCGAGGATGAGCAGTTCTTC; CDR3 protein: CASRRGPEDEQFF
clone size: -; J gene: TRBJ1-2; V gene: TRBV21-1; D gene: -; CDR3 DNA: TGTGCCAGCAGCAAATTGACCGAGATATATGGCTACACCTTC; CDR3 protein: CASSKLTEIYGYTF
clone size: few; J gene: TRBJ2-5; V gene: TRBV5-1; D gene: TRBD2; CDR3 DNA: TGCGCCAGCAGCTTGGGACTAGCGGGAGTTTTAGAGACCCAGTACTTC; CDR3 protein: CASSLGLAGVLETQYF
clone size: -; J gene: TRBJ2-1; V gene: TRBV19; D gene: -; CDR3 DNA: TGTGCCAGTAGTATTTCATCCGGGATTTTGAAGGTGGGAGTTCGGGATGAGCAGTTCTTC; CDR3 protein: CASSISSGILKVGVRDEQFF
clone size: few; J gene: TRBJ2-4; V gene: TRBV20-1; D gene: -; CDR3 DNA: TGCAGTGCTAGAGTGGCAGGAACTCCTATAAACATTCAGTACTTC; CDR3 protein: CSARVAGTPINIQYF
clone size: -; J gene: TRBJ1-2; V gene: TRBV19; D gene: -; CDR3 DNA: TGTGCCAGATCCCCGGGACTGATTTTCGCTGGCTACACCTTC; CDR3 protein: CARSPGLIFAGYTF
clone size: -; J gene: TRBJ2-7; V gene: TRBV12-3/TRBV12-4; D gene: TRBD1; CDR3 DNA: TGTGCCAGCGGGACAGGGATTTTCTACGAGCAGTACTTC; CDR3 protein: CASGTGIFYEQYF
clone size: -; J gene: TRBJ2-1; V gene: TRBV30; D gene: TRBD2; CDR3 DNA: TGTGCCTGGAGTAGGCTAGCGGGGGAGCAGTTCTTC; CDR3 protein: CAWSRLAGEQFF
clone size: -; J gene: TRBJ2-3; V gene: TRBV27; D gene: -; CDR3 DNA: TGCGCCAGCAGCCTGTCATCTTACACAGATACGCAGTATTTT; CDR3 protein: CASSLSSYTDTQYF
clone size: many; J gene: TRBJ2-1; V gene: TRBV6-4; D gene: -; CDR3 DNA: TGTGCCAGCAGTGACTCAACCCCCGCTGAGCAGTTCTTC; CDR3 protein: CASSDSTPAEQFF
clone size: -; J gene: TRBJ1-4; V gene: TRBV5-5; D gene: -; CDR3 DNA: TGTGCCAGCAGCTTGGTGGCCTTTAATGAAAAACTGTTTTTT; CDR3 protein: CASSLVAFNEKLFF
clone size: few; J gene: TRBJ1-4; V gene: TRBV18; D gene: -; CDR3 DNA: TGTGCCAGCTCACCATCCCTAAGAGACAGCGAAAAACTGTTTTTT; CDR3 protein: CASSPSLRDSEKLFF
clone size: -; J gene: TRBJ1-2; V gene: TRBV6-1; D gene: -; CDR3 DNA: TGTGCCAGCAGTGAGACCCGACAGAACTATGGCTACACCTTC; CDR3 protein: CASSETRQNYGYTF
clone size: -; J gene: TRBJ2-5; V gene: TRBV11-3; D gene: TRBD2; CDR3 DNA: TGTGCCAGCAGCTTGGGCGATCGACTAGCGGGAGACATCTCTCAGTACTTC; CDR3 protein: CASSLGDRLAGDISQYF
clone size: -; J gene: TRBJ2-7; V gene: TRBV20-1; D gene: TRBD2; CDR3 DNA: TGCAGTGCCCCCCTTGCGGGGGGGTCCTACGAGCAGTACTTC; CDR3 protein: CSAPLAGGSYEQYF
clone size: -; J gene: TRBJ2-4; V gene: TRBV20-1; D gene: TRBD2; CDR3 DNA: TGCAGTGCTGGACCGGGACTAGCTGGGGGCATTCAGTACTTC; CDR3 protein: CSAGPGLAGGIQYF
clone size: -; J gene: TRBJ2-1; V gene: TRBV28; D gene: -; CDR3 DNA: TGTGCCAGCAGGCCCGGGACATCCAACAATGAGCAGTTCTTC; CDR3 protein: CASRPGTSNNEQFF
clone size: few; J gene: TRBJ2-5; V gene: TRBV5-5; D gene: -; CDR3 DNA: TGTGCCAGCAGACGGACACTTAAAGAGACCCAGTACTTC; CDR3 protein: CASRRTLKETQYF
clone size: few; J gene: TRBJ2-1; V gene: TRBV12-5; D gene: TRBD1; CDR3 DNA: TGTGCTAGTGGTTTGGTACAGGGGAGCAATGAGCAGTTCTTC; CDR3 protein: CASGLVQGSNEQFF
clone size: few; J gene: TRBJ2-7; V gene: TRBV7-9; D gene: -; CDR3 DNA: TGTGCCAGCAGCTTAAAGGTCTACGAGCAGTACTTC; CDR3 protein: CASSLKVYEQYF
clone size: many; J gene: TRBJ2-1; V gene: TRBV29-1; D gene: -; CDR3 DNA: TGCAGCGTTGAGGTAGGGAGTTACAATGAGCAGTTCTTC; CDR3 protein: CSVEVGSYNEQFF
clone size: few; J gene: TRBJ2-5; V gene: TRBV30; D gene: -; CDR3 DNA: TGTGCCTGGAGTCGAGACAGGACCGCCCAAGAGACCCAGTACTTC; CDR3 protein: CAWSRDRTAQETQYF
clone size: -; J gene: TRBJ2-4; V gene: TRBV6-5; D gene: -; CDR3 DNA: TGTGCCAGCAGACCGACCGGGCCCAGGAAGGTCAAAAACATTCAGTACTTC; CDR3 protein: CASRPTGPRKVKNIQYF
clone size: -; J gene: TRBJ2-5; V gene: TRBV14; D gene: TRBD1; CDR3 DNA: TGTGCCAGCAGCCAAGTTAGGAACAGGGGATTAGAGACCCAGTACTTC; CDR3 protein: CASSQVRNRGLETQYF
clone size: -; J gene: TRBJ1-2; V gene: TRBV6-5; D gene: TRBD1; CDR3 DNA: TGTGTCAGCAGTTGGGACAGCTATGGCTACACCTTC; CDR3 protein: CVSSWDSYGYTF
clone size: -; J gene: TRBJ2-7; V gene: TRBV11-2; D gene: -; CDR3 DNA: TGTGCCAGCAGCTTAGCCCAAGACAGACTACTGTACTTC; CDR3 protein: CASSLAQDRLLYF
clone size: -; J gene: TRBJ2-3; V gene: TRBV9; D gene: -; CDR3 DNA: TGTGCCAGCGGGCTGGGAGCCCGACAGGACACAGATACGCAGTATTTT; CDR3 protein: CASGLGARQDTDTQYF
clone size: -; J gene: TRBJ2-1; V gene: TRBV6-2/TRBV6-3; D gene: -; CDR3 DNA: TGTGCCAGCAGTTACTCGATGCCTTCTTACAATGAGCAGTTCTTC; CDR3 protein: CASSYSMPSYNEQFF
clone size: few; J gene: TRBJ2-4; V gene: TRBV18; D gene: -; CDR3 DNA: TGTGCCAGCTCAACAACATCCATAGCCAAAAACATTCAGTACTTC; CDR3 protein: CASSTTSIAKNIQYF
clone size: -; J gene: TRBJ1-4; V gene: TRBV28; D gene: -; CDR3 DNA: TGTGCCAGCAGCCCGTCGACTGCAACTAATGAAAAACTGTTTTTT; CDR3 protein: CASSPSTATNEKLFF
clone size: few; J gene: TRBJ1-6; V gene: TRBV12-3/TRBV12-4; D gene: -; CDR3 DNA: TGTGCCAGCAGTTTAGGACCCCTTAATTCACCCCTCCACTTT; CDR3 protein: CASSLGPLNSPLHF
clone size: few; J gene: TRBJ2-5; V gene: TRBV12-3/TRBV12-4; D gene: TRBD1; CDR3 DNA: TGTGCCAGCAGTTACAGGGGATCGGAGACCCAGTACTTC; CDR3 protein: CASSYRGSETQYF
clone size: many; J gene: TRBJ1-6; V gene: TRBV30; D gene: TRBD1; CDR3 DNA: TGTGCCTGGAGTGCCGGACAGGATAATTCACCCCTCCACTTT; CDR3 protein: CAWSAGQDNSPLHF
clone size: -; J gene: TRBJ2-3; V gene: TRBV6-5; D gene: TRBD2; CDR3 DNA: TGTGCCAGCAGTAACAAAAGTCGCCTAGCGGGAAAGTTGGATACGCAGTATTTT; CDR3 protein: CASSNKSRLAGKLDTQYF
clone size: -; J gene: TRBJ1-1; V gene: TRBV7-8; D gene: -; CDR3 DNA: TGTGCCAGCAGCTTAGCGTCGGGGACGGTGAACACTGAAGCTTTCTTT; CDR3 protein: CASSLASGTVNTEAFF
clone size: -; J gene: TRBJ2-5; V gene: TRBV5-1; D gene: TRBD1; CDR3 DNA: TGCGCCAGCAGCTTGGCCGAATCAGGGGGGACCCAGTACTTC; CDR3 protein: CASSLAESGGTQYF
clone size: -; J gene: TRBJ2-4; V gene: TRBV11-2; D gene: -; CDR3 DNA: TGTGCCAGCAGCCGACGAAACATTCAGTACTTC; CDR3 protein: CASSRRNIQYF
clone size: -; J gene: TRBJ2-2; V gene: TRBV19; D gene: -; CDR3 DNA: TGTGCCAGTATTTCGCGTTCGGCTTACACCGGGGAGCTGTTTTTT; CDR3 protein: CASISRSAYTGELFF
clone size: many; J gene: TRBJ2-3; V gene: TRBV27; D gene: -; CDR3 DNA: TGTGCCAGCAGTTTAGGATACACAGATACGCAGTATTTT; CDR3 protein: CASSLGYTDTQYF
clone size: -; J gene: TRBJ2-5; V gene: TRBV14; D gene: -; CDR3 DNA: TGTGCCAGCAGCCAAGGGGACTTGAGGAAGACCCAGTACTTC; CDR3 protein: CASSQGDLRKTQYF
clone size: -; J gene: TRBJ2-1; V gene: TRBV5-1; D gene: -; CDR3 DNA: TGCGCCAGCAGCTTGCCGACGGGGGTTTCCTACAATGAGCAGTTCTTC; CDR3 protein: CASSLPTGVSYNEQFF